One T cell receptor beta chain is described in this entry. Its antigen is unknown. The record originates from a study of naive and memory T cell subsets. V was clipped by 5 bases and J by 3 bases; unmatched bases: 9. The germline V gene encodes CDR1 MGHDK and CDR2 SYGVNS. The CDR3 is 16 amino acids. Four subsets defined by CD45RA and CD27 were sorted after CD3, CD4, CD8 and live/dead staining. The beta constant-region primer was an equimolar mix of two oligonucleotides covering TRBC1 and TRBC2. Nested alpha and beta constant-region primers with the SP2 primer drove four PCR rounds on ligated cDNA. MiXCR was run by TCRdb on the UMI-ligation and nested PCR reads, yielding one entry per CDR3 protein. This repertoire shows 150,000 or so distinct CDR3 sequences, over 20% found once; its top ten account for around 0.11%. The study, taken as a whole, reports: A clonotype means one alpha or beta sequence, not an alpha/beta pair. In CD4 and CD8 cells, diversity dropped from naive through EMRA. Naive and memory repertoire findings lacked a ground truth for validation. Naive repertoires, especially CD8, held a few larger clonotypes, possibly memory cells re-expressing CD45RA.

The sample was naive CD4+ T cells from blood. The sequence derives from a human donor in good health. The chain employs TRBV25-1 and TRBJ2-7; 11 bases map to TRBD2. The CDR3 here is CASSNWGLAEIYEQYF. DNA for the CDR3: TGTGCCAGCAGTAACTGGGGACTAGCGGAGATCTACGAGCAGTACTTC.